These T cell receptor beta chains were read from a single sample in a study of blood T cell repertoires in COVID-19. Repertoires were generated with immunoSEQ multiplex PCR, while TCRdb's copy carries only in-frame clones and drops some. Of around 360,000 clones listed, roughly 84% are singletons. Sequencing used PBMCs or T cells enriched from blood (not recorded which). These receptors originate from a woman aged 30 to 39 who had recovered from COVID-19. CDR3s include the opening cysteine and the closing phenylalanine or tryptophan. D genes are given only for firm matches. The listing skips clone size in some rows; elsewhere it reads once, few, many or a size class.

V: TRBV7-8; J: TRBJ1-2; D: NA; size: NA; CDR3: CASSFSNRDNYGYTF; DNA: TGTGCCAGCAGCTTTAGTAACAGGGATAACTATGGCTACACCTTC
V: TRBV27; J: TRBJ2-1; D: TRBD2; size: NA; CDR3: CASSLTGTSGGIYNEQFF; DNA: TGTGCCAGCAGTTTAACCGGGACTAGCGGGGGGATCTACAATGAGCAGTTCTTC
V: TRBV27; J: TRBJ2-2; D: NA; size: once; CDR3: CASSLLRENTGELFF; DNA: TGTGCCAGCAGTTTACTGCGGGAAAACACCGGGGAGCTGTTTTTT
V: TRBV27; J: TRBJ2-5; D: TRBD2; size: few; CDR3: CASSPRTSGGNQETQYF; DNA: TGTGCCAGCAGTCCGAGGACTAGCGGGGGTAACCAAGAGACCCAGTACTTC
V: TRBV5-1; J: TRBJ2-7; D: TRBD1; size: NA; CDR3: CASSLAGDSTYEQYF; DNA: TGCGCCAGCAGCTTGGCCGGGGACAGTACCTACGAGCAGTACTTC
V: TRBV11-3; J: TRBJ2-1; D: NA; size: NA; CDR3: CASSLFSLAPGNEQFF; DNA: TGTGCCAGCAGCTTATTCTCGTTGGCCCCTGGCAATGAGCAGTTCTTC
V: TRBV7-9; J: TRBJ2-1; D: TRBD2; size: NA; CDR3: CASSPIAGGIGNEQFF; DNA: TGTGCCAGCAGCCCAATAGCGGGGGGAATCGGCAATGAGCAGTTCTTC
V: TRBV7-9; J: TRBJ1-6; D: NA; size: NA; CDR3: CASSTGTYNSPLHF; DNA: TGTGCCAGCAGCACCGGGACTTATAATTCACCCCTCCACTTT
V: TRBV29-1; J: TRBJ2-7; D: TRBD1; size: once; CDR3: CSVEIGQGGYEQYF; DNA: TGCAGCGTTGAAATAGGACAGGGGGGGTACGAGCAGTACTTC
V: TRBV7-8; J: TRBJ1-2; D: TRBD1; size: NA; CDR3: CASSLGTGNYGYTF; DNA: TGTGCCAGCAGCTTAGGGACAGGCAACTATGGCTACACCTTC
V: TRBV5-1; J: TRBJ1-5; D: TRBD1; size: NA; CDR3: CASSDRAGNQPQHF; DNA: TGCGCCAGCAGTGACAGGGCGGGCAATCAGCCCCAGCATTTT
V: TRBV28; J: TRBJ1-5; D: TRBD1; size: NA; CDR3: CASSPRDRVQQPQHF; DNA: TGTGCCAGCAGTCCCCGGGACAGGGTGCAGCAGCCCCAGCATTTT
V: TRBV28; J: TRBJ1-2; D: NA; size: NA; CDR3: CASSFSGYGYTF; DNA: TGTGCCAGCAGTTTTTCAGGCTATGGCTACACCTTC
V: TRBV2; J: TRBJ1-5; D: TRBD1; size: NA; CDR3: CASSAGQGGYQPQHF; DNA: TGTGCCAGCAGTGCCGGACAGGGGGGATATCAGCCCCAGCATTTT
V: TRBV14; J: TRBJ1-3; D: NA; size: NA; CDR3: CASSQGRGAGGNTIYF; DNA: TGTGCCAGCAGCCAAGGAAGAGGTGCCGGTGGAAACACCATATATTTT
V: TRBV2; J: TRBJ2-2; D: NA; size: few; CDR3: CASSSRTAENTGELFF; DNA: TGTGCCAGCAGTTCCCGGACAGCTGAGAACACCGGGGAGCTGTTTTTT